The clone carrying this TCR beta chain was observed once. The target antigen is unknown. PCR amplification relied on 60 Vbeta primers (plus 13 Jbeta primers). The table came from immunoSEQ multiplex PCR; TCRdb's copy has only in-frame clones and leaves some out. This table has 100,000 to 150,000 clones, 78% appearing once. This sample stems from a study of cytomegalovirus exposure and HLA in healthy donors. Between the trimmed V and J ends, which lost 6 bases and 2 bases, there was a span of 13 bases. CDR1 MDHEN and CDR2 SYDVKM come from the germline V gene. This CDR3 has 15 residues. Points from the study as a whole: CMV serostatus was the only immune exposure information that was available. A few CMV-associated chains proved CMV antigen-specific in vitro. According to a later analysis, most TCR beta chains associated with CMV appeared HLA-restricted.

This sequence was found in a woman aged 35 to 49 in good health and CMV-seronegative. Material for sequencing was PBMCs. This chain links TRBV28 with TRBJ1-4; D call uncertain. The CDR3 region has the DNA TGTGCCAGCAGCCCACGGGTAGGCACTAATGAAAAACTGTTTTTT. Translated, it gives CASSPRVGTNEKLFF. The full variable domain, with the rest looked up from reference TRBV28 and TRBJ1-4, is DVKVTQSSRYLVKRTGEKVFLECVQDMDHENMFWYRQDPGLGLRLIYFSYDVKMKEKGDIPEGYSVSREKKERFSLILESASTNQTSMYLCASSPRVGTNEKLFFGSGTQLSVL.